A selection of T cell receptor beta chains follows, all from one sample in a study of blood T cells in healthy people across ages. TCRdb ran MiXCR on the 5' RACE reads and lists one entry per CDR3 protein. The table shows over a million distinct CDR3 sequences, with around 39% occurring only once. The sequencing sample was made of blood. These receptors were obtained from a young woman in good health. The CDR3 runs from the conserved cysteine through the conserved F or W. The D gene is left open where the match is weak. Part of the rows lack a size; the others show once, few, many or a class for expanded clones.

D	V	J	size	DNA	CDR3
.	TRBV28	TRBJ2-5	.	TGTGCCAGCAGGAGATCCGGGACGGTGGGAGAGACCCAGTACTTC	CASRRSGTVGETQYF
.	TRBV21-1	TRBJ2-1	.	TGTGCCAGCAGCCCTGGGGGCGCGGATGCAAGGCAGTTCTTC	CASSPGGADARQFF
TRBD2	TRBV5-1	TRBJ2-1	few	TGCGCCAGCAGCTCCGAGGCTAGCGGGGGGAATAATGAGCAGTTCTTC	CASSSEASGGNNEQFF
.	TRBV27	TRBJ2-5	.	TGTGCCAGCATCAGCCAGGGAAGGGGAGAGACCCAGTACTTC	CASISQGRGETQYF
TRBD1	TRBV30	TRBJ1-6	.	TGTGCCTGGAGGGACAGGGCGCCCTATAATTCACCCCTCCACTTT	CAWRDRAPYNSPLHF
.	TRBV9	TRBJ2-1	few	TGTGCCAGCAGCGTCGCGGATGAGCAGTTCTTC	CASSVADEQFF
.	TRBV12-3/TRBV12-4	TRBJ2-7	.	TGTGCCAGCAGTGAAGGGACGCATCCCCTCAACGAGCAGTACTTC	CASSEGTHPLNEQYF
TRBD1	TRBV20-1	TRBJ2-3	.	TGCAGTGCTAGTCGAGGGGGCAGAATGGATACGCAGTATTTT	CSASRGGRMDTQYF
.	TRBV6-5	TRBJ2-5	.	TGTGCCAGCAGTTACCGCGGGATTGATGAGCAGTACTTC	CASSYRGIDEQYF
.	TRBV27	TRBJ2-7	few	TGTGCCAGCTATGGCCAGGGTGTACACGAGCAGTACTTC	CASYGQGVHEQYF
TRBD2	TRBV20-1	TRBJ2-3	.	TGCAGTGCTAGGCACAGTCCCGGGACTAGCGGGGGGGCCGTATCAGATACGCAGTATTTT	CSARHSPGTSGGAVSDTQYF
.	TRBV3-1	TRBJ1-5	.	TGTGCCAGCAGCCCAGGGAAGGGGGCCCAGCATTTT	CASSPGKGAQHF
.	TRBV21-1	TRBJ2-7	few	TGTGCCAGCCCCAAGGTTTGGGGGCTCCCCTACGAGCAGTACTTC	CASPKVWGLPYEQYF
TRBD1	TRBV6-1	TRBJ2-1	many	TGTGCCAGCAGTGGCAGACAGGGACCCGAGCAGTTCTTC	CASSGRQGPEQFF
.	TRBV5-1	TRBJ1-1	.	TGCGCCAGCAGTTCCCGGGGGCGCGGGGACACTGAAGCTTTCTTT	CASSSRGRGDTEAFF
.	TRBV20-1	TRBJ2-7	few	TGCAGTGCTAGACGGGACCGAAATAACGAGCAGTACTTC	CSARRDRNNEQYF
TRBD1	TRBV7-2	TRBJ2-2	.	TGTGCCAGCAGCCTCCAACAGGGGCCCACCGGGGAGCTGTTTTTT	CASSLQQGPTGELFF
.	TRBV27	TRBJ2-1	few	TGTGCCAGCAGTTTGGACGGGACTCCCTCCTACAATGAGCAGTTCTTC	CASSLDGTPSYNEQFF
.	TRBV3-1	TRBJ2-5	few	TGTGCCAGCAGCCAACTCCTGGGGGGCCAGGAGACCCAGTACTTC	CASSQLLGGQETQYF
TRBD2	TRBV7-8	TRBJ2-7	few	TGTGCCAGCAGCTTAGTAGGTAGCGGGAGGTTCTACGAGCAGTACTTC	CASSLVGSGRFYEQYF
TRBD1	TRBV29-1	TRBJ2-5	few	TGCAGCCTGGACAGGGCACGGGAGACCCAGTACTTC	CSLDRARETQYF
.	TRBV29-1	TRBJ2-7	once	TGCAGCGTTGCCCGACCATGGAGGCCGAGCTCCTACGAGCAGTACTTC	CSVARPWRPSSYEQYF
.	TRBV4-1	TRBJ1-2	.	TGCGCCAGCAGCCAAGATCTCGGCGGGGTTCCCAACTATGGCTACACCTTC	CASSQDLGGVPNYGYTF
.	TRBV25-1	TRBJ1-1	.	TGTGCCAGCAGGCCAGGGGTGGAGAACACTGAAGCTTTCTTT	CASRPGVENTEAFF
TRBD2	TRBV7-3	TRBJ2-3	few	TGTGCCAGCAGCTCGGGACTAGCTGAGGATACGCAGTATTTT	CASSSGLAEDTQYF
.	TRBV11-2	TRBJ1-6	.	TGTGCCAGCACAAGATTAGACCATTATAATTCACCCCTCCACTTT	CASTRLDHYNSPLHF
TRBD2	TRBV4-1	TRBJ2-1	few	TGCGCCAGCAGCCAAGATCGGACTAGCGGGGGGTACAATGAGCAGTTCTTC	CASSQDRTSGGYNEQFF
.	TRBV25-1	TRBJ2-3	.	TGTGCCAGCACCCCGACTAGTTCAGATACGCAGTATTTT	CASTPTSSDTQYF
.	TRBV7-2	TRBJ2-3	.	TGTGCCAGCCGTCCTCTAGCAACAGATACGCAGTATTTT	CASRPLATDTQYF
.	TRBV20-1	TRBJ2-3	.	TGCAGTGCTCCCCGGGCTAGCACAGATACGCAGTATTTT	CSAPRASTDTQYF
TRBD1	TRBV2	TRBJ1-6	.	TGTGCCAGCCTCCGGGACAGGGAGAATTCACCCCTCCACTTT	CASLRDRENSPLHF
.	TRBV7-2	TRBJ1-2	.	TGTGCCAGCAGCGAAACAGGATTTTATGGCTACACCTTC	CASSETGFYGYTF
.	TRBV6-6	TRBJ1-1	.	TGTGCCAGCAGTTACTCCGGTCAGGAAGCTTTCTTT	CASSYSGQEAFF
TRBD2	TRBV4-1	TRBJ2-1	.	TGCGCCAGCAGCCAAGACTTTGCAAGCGGGGGAAACAATAAGCAGTTCTTC	CASSQDFASGGNNKQFF
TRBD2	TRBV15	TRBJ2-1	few	TGTGCCACCAGCAGAGATCCACCGAAGAATAGCGGGGGGGCCGATGAGCAGTTCTTC	CATSRDPPKNSGGADEQFF
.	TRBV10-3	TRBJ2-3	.	TGTGCTATCAGTGGTGAACGGGGGACGGATACGCAGTATTTT	CAISGERGTDTQYF
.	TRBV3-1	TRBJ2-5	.	TGTGCCAGCAGCCAAGCAATGGCCCCGGGGGAGCAGTACTTC	CASSQAMAPGEQYF
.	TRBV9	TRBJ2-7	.	TGTGCCAGCAGCGGGACTGGAAAAAGCTCCTACAATGAGCAGTACTTC	CASSGTGKSSYNEQYF
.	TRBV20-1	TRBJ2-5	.	TGCAGTGCCACCCACTGGGTGGACTCGGAAGAGACCCAGTACTTC	CSATHWVDSEETQYF
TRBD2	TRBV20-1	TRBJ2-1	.	TGCAGTGCTAGAGATCCCATGACTAGCGGAGGTGGCAATGAGCAGTTCTTC	CSARDPMTSGGGNEQFF
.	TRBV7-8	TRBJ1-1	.	TGTGCCAGCAGCCCGACGACAGGTGATGGCACTGAAGCTTTCTTT	CASSPTTGDGTEAFF
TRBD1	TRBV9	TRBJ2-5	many	TGTGCCAGCAGCGACGGGACAGGGGGCTTTTCGGAGACCCAGTACTTC	CASSDGTGGFSETQYF
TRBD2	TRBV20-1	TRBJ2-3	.	TGCAGTGCTAGAGGATCACTAGCGGGGGGATCGGTTAGCACAGATACGCAGTATTTT	CSARGSLAGGSVSTDTQYF
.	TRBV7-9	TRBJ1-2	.	TGTGCCAGCAGCTTCGGTCCACCTAGGACTAACTATGGCTACACCTTC	CASSFGPPRTNYGYTF
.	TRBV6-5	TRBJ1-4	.	TGTGCCAGCAGTTACTCGTCAACGGGGAGCTACGGAAAACTGTTTTTT	CASSYSSTGSYGKLFF
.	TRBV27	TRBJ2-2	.	TGTGCCAGCAGTTCCCTCGGTTCCTCCGGGGAGCTGTTTTTT	CASSSLGSSGELFF
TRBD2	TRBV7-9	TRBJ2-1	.	TGTGCCAGCAGCTTTGGGACTAGCAAAGAGCAGTTCTTC	CASSFGTSKEQFF
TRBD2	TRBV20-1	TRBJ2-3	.	TGCAGTGCCACTAGCGGGAGAGAAAGCACAGATACGCAGTATTTT	CSATSGRESTDTQYF
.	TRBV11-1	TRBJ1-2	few	TGTGCCAGCAGCTTAGACCTTAACTATGGCTACACCTTC	CASSLDLNYGYTF
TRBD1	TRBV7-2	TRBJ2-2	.	TGTGCCAGCAGCCCGGACAGGGTTGGCACCGGGGAGCTGTTTTTT	CASSPDRVGTGELFF
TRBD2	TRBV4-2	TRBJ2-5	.	TGTGCCAGCAGCCAGGAGCTTTGGACTAGCGGAGATCTCAATGAGCAGTACTTC	CASSQELWTSGDLNEQYF
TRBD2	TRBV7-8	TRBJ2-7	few	TGTGCCAGCAGCTCCGCGTCGGGCGGGAGGTACGAGCAGTACTTC	CASSSASGGRYEQYF
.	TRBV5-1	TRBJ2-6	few	TGCGCCAGCAGCTTGGCCGGACAGATATCTGGGGCCAACGTCCTGACTTTC	CASSLAGQISGANVLTF
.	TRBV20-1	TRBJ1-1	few	TGCAGTGCTCGCCGGGACGGAAACATGAACACTGAAGCTTTCTTT	CSARRDGNMNTEAFF